Listed below are T cell receptor beta chains from one sample, sequenced in a study of cytomegalovirus exposure and HLA in healthy donors. TCRdb's copy holds only in-frame clones and misses some; the assay was immunoSEQ multiplex PCR. The table includes about 250,000 clones, roughly 87% detected once. Material: PBMCs. These receptors originate from a young man in good health and CMV-seropositive. Both conserved end residues are part of each CDR3. The D gene is left open where the match is weak. Some rows mark clone size as missing; the rest say once, few, many or name a class of expanded clone.

TRBJ2-6 once TRBD1 TRBV4-1 19 TGCGCCAGCAGCCAAGATTACAGGGGGCGTGCAGATGGGGCCAACGTCCTGACTTTC CASSQDYRGRADGANVLTF
TRBJ2-1 once NA TRBV11-3 13 TGTGCCAGCAGCCTCGACGAGAGCGGAGAGCAGTTCTTC CASSLDESGEQFF
TRBJ2-2 NA TRBD1 TRBV7-7 16 TGTGCCAGCAGCCCCACAGGGGGCGAGAACACCGGGGAGCTGTTTTTT CASSPTGGENTGELFF
TRBJ2-1 NA TRBD2 TRBV7-3 15 TGTGCCAGCAGCCTAGCAGCGGGAGCCTACAATGAGCAGTTCTTC CASSLAAGAYNEQFF
TRBJ2-3 NA TRBD1 TRBV9 16 TGTGCCAGCAGCGTGGGGACAGGGGTTAGCACAGATACGCAGTATTTT CASSVGTGVSTDTQYF
TRBJ1-1 NA TRBD1 TRBV5-6 14 TGTGCCAGCAGCAGAACAGGGGGCGGCACTGAAGCTTTCTTT CASSRTGGGTEAFF
TRBJ2-7 NA TRBD2 TRBV4-1 17 TGCGCCAGCAGCCGACGGGCGGCGGGAGAGGAGGCCTACGAGCAGTACTTC CASSRRAAGEEAYEQYF
TRBJ2-1 NA TRBD2 TRBV4-1 17 TGCGCCAGCAGCCAAGACCGGGAGGGGCCCTCCTACAATGAGCAGTTCTTC CASSQDREGPSYNEQFF
TRBJ2-1 NA NA TRBV27 13 TGTGCCAGCAGTTTGGACAGCTACAATGAGCAGTTCTTC CASSLDSYNEQFF
TRBJ1-2 NA TRBD1 TRBV2 13 TGTGCCAGCAGTGGAACAGGGGAAGTAGGCTACACCTTC CASSGTGEVGYTF
TRBJ1-1 once TRBD1 TRBV29-1 13 TGCAGCGTTTTAGGGACAGGGAGGACTGAAGCTTTCTTT CSVLGTGRTEAFF
TRBJ2-3 NA TRBD2 TRBV9 16 TGTGCCAGCAGCGGGGGACTAGCGGGAGGGGCAGATACGCAGTATTTT CASSGGLAGGADTQYF
TRBJ2-7 NA TRBD1 TRBV6-5 14 TGTGCCAGCAGTTACGGGACAGGGGTCTACGAGCAGTACTTC CASSYGTGVYEQYF
TRBJ1-2 NA NA TRBV18 15 TGTGCCAGCTCACTCATACAGGGACAAGGAGTCGGCTACACCTTC CASSLIQGQGVGYTF
TRBJ2-1 once TRBD2 TRBV4-1 21 TGCGCCAGCAGCCAAGATCCGTTAGCGGGAGGGCCGGGCAGATTGGGGGATGAGCAGTTCTTC CASSQDPLAGGPGRLGDEQFF
TRBJ2-5 NA TRBD1 TRBV25-1 16 TGTGCCAGCAGTGAGCTCGGGACAGGGGTGAGAGAGACCCAGTACTTC CASSELGTGVRETQYF
TRBJ1-5 NA TRBD1 TRBV27 17 TGTGCCAGCAGTCCCGCCTACGACAGGGATAGCAATCAGCCCCAGCATTTT CASSPAYDRDSNQPQHF
TRBJ1-2 NA NA TRBV6-1 13 TGTGCCAGCAGCGATAGGGAATTTAATGGCTACACCTTC CASSDREFNGYTF
TRBJ1-1 NA TRBD1 TRBV5-1 14 TGCGCCAGCAGCTCCCAGGGGGCGAGCACTGAAGCTTTCTTT CASSSQGASTEAFF
TRBJ1-2 NA TRBD1 TRBV5-6 14 TGTGCCAGCAGCTTAGGACAGGTCAACTATGGCTACACCTTC CASSLGQVNYGYTF